The present T cell receptor beta chain was sequenced within a study of OX40 agonist ivuxolimab in advanced cancers. Whole-study results and caveats: Antigen specificity remained undetermined for the expanded peripheral T cells.

Produced via immunoSEQ multiplex PCR; TCRdb's table is partial and in-frame only. In the table there are 96,000 or so clones, 84% of which are singletons. Trimming took off 2 bases at V and 9 bases at J, with 22 bases between the two ends. This CDR3 has 16 amino acids. Per germline, CDR1 KGHSH and CDR2 LQKENI. Note on this clone: Its antigen remains unidentified.

This specimen consisted of CD4+ or CD8+ T cells sorted from blood, obtained in a trial of the OX40 agonist ivuxolimab. The origin of this receptor is an adult with an advanced solid tumor such as melanoma, head and neck, liver or kidney cancer. The chain couples TRBV18 to TRBJ1-1; maybe TRBD1 (6 bases). CDR3 nucleotides: TGTGCCAGCTCACCAGTACTAAACAGGGAGGTATTTCAAGCTTTCTTT. Its protein is CASSPVLNREVFQAFF.